This TCR beta chain was recorded in a study of cytomegalovirus exposure and HLA in healthy donors. Germline assignment: CDR1 SNHLY and CDR2 FYNNEI. This CDR3 contains 12 residues. V was shortened by 6 bases and J by 4 bases, with 9 bases between the two germline ends. The PCR had 60 Vbeta and 13 Jbeta primers. The protocol was immunoSEQ multiplex PCR, while the TCRdb copy is restricted to in-frame clones and leaves out a portion. The repertoire holds approximately 130,000 clones, around 77% seen once, with 5.8% in the top ten. Sequencing used PBMCs. V gene TRBV2 combines with J gene TRBJ1-2, with D tentatively TRBD1 (5 bases). This sequence was found in a man between 18 and 35 years old in good health and CMV-seropositive. CDR3 coding DNA: TGTGCCAGCAGGGGGCGCGCCTATGGCTACACCTTC. Translation: CASRGRAYGYTF.